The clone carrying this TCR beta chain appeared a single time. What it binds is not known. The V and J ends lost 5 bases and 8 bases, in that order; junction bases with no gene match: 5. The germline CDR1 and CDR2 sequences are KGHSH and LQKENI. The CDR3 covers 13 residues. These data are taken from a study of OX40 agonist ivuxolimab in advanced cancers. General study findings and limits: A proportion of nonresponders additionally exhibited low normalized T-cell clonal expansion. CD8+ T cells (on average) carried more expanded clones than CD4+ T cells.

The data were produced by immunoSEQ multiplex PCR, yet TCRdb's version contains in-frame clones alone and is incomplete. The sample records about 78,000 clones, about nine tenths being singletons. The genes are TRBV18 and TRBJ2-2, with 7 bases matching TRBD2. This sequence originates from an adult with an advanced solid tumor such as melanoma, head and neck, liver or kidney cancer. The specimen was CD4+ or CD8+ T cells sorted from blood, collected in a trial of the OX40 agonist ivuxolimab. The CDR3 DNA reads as TGTGCCAGCTCAGGCCGGGGGGTTGGGGAGCTGTTTTTT. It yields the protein CASSGRGVGELFF.